This T cell receptor (beta chain) was observed in a study of human T cells and chemical hapten exposure (dated by TCRdb to about 2021). For context, the study as a whole: For sensitization, 2% DPC in acetone was applied to a roughly 2 cm by roughly 2 cm area of upper inner arm skin. Weekly therapeutic DPC doses were additionally applied to the scalp of patients throughout the approximately 24-week study period. Patch testing was performed on the upper back with Finn chambers containing 0.01% DPC, and the patch tests were scored after 6 days according to International Contact Dermatitis Research Group standards. Most of the patients in the cohort were female, and the cohort covered alopecia areata with under or over 50% scalp involvement, alopecia totalis and alopecia universalis. Libraries were combined into a pool for sequencing, and differences in TCR yield between samples came mainly from small differences in library volumes within the pool. Peripheral blood TCR repertoire changes were tracked in vivo in alopecia patients during primary and secondary sensitization to the hapten diphenylcyclopropenone (DPC). Blood samples were taken from patients before sensitization (week 0) and at 2, 6 and about 24 weeks after DPC sensitization. Blood for TCR sequencing was provided by twenty-nine alopecia patients at one to four time points (pre-sensitization, 2, 6 and 24 weeks).

Reading from cysteine to phenylalanine, the CDR3 counts 12 amino acids. Of the read, only the CDR3 DNA is kept; its 36 bases are in frame from base 1. Trimming takes 7 bases off V and 0 bases off J; junction bases not matched to a gene: 3. The germline V gene (reference sequence) supplies CDR1 DFQATT and CDR2 SNEGSKA. The library was prepared using RACE. The instrument was a NextSeq 500. During library preparation, unique molecular identifiers were attached to individual cDNA molecules so that TCRs could be counted in a quantitative, reproducible way. For every blood RNA sample, sequencing covered both the TCR alpha and TCR beta chains. The original pipeline was this. A median of about 87,000 TCRs per sample was observed, with a range of about 23,224 to 750,000. The Decombinator software suite was used to annotate the V, J and CDR3 of the TCR reads. For the PS versus PT1 abundance plots, all samples were subsampled to the same number of TCRs (28,000). Expanded TCRs were defined as absent before sensitization and observed at least eight times at the 2-week time point. TCRdb took the public reads, trimmed them with fastp at Q25, ran MiXCR for clone calling and kept in-frame beta chains. A single entry per CDR3 protein holds the most common genes and DNA from its merged rows. The V and J calls reflect TCRdb's pipeline rather than the authors' work. The sample includes 380,000 or so distinct CDR3 sequences, with approximately 5% observed a single time. The ten largest clones represent around 8% of the sample.

Study-level results and caveats: Because every patient had alopecia, a presumed autoimmune disease, the patients' immune response might differ from that of healthy individuals. Patch test score correlated positively with the number of PT1 expanded TCRs, reaching significance at thresholds 8, 16 and 32 but not at 4. DPC sensitization did not change the number of TCRs with a frequency above 1 in 1000, and there was no evidence of changes in global repertoire structure. After repeated subsampling, changes were observed in the strength of the expansion versus patch-test correlation and in the threshold at which the correlation became significant. Expanded TCRs formed significantly more large CDR3 similarity clusters than pre-sensitization or healthy control sets, consistent with antigen-driven responses.

The intended sense of this specimen's time point label: pre-sensitization, week 0. In the paper's terms, the treatment or condition label means: therapeutic diphenylcyclopropenone sensitization with weekly scalp DPC. At every patch-test visit, the blood draw took place before the patch test was put on. Patients were eligible if aged 18 to 70, diagnosed with alopecia and judged suitable for DPC therapy, and pregnant patients were excluded. Unfractionated whole blood was collected in Tempus Blood RNA tubes, and total RNA was extracted from that blood. On this clonotype itself: No cognate antigen has been identified for it. Base qualities are not at hand, and no much larger clone is one base apart.

The V and J segments used are TRBV20-1 and TRBJ2-7; the central 7 bases match TRBD2. Sample: whole blood, taken in connection with sensitization to the hapten diphenylcyclopropenone (DPC). The sequence derives from a woman between 18 and 29 years old with alopecia areata. Some clones in this sample may be carry-over from other donors' samples. The nucleotide sequence is given as TGCAGTGGGGGCGGGGGCTCCTACGAGCAGTACTTC. This yields the protein CSGGGGSYEQYF.